The clone carrying this T cell receptor (beta chain) was recorded a few times. The data are from a study of siplizumab effects on memory and regulatory T cells. The method was immunoSEQ multiplex PCR; TCRdb's version includes in-frame clones alone and lacks a portion of them. The sample shows 9,200 or so clones, roughly two thirds of them seen only once. CDR1 and CDR2 (germline): SGHTA, FQGNSA. The CDR3 is 12 residues long. Trimming removed 5 bases from V and 2 bases from J, with 7 bases in between. Sequenced sample: effector memory CD8+ T cells sorted from blood. Subset defined: unstimulated CD8+ effector memory T cells. The origin of this receptor is a human donor in good health. V usage is TRBV7-2 and J usage is TRBJ2-7; D is ambiguous. CDR3: CASSPGPYEQYF. The CDR3, as DNA: TGTGCCAGCAGCCCTGGGCCCTACGAGCAGTACTTC.